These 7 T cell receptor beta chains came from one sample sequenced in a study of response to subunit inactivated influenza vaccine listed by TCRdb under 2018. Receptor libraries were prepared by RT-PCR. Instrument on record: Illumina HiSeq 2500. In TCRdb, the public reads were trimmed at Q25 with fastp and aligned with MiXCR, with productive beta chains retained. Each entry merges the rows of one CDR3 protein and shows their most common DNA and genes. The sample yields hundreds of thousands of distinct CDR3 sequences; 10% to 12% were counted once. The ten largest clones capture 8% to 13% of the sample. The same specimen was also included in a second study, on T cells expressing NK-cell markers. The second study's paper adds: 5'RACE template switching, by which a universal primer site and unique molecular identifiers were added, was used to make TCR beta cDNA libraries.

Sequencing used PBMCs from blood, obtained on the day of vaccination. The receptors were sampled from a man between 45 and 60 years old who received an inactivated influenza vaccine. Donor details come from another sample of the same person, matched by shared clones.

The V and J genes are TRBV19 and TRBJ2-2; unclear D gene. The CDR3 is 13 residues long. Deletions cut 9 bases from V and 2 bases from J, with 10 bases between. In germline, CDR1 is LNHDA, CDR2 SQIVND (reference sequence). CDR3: CASHDGNTGELFF. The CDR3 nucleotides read TGTGCCAGCCATGACGGTAACACCGGGGAGCTGTTTTTT.

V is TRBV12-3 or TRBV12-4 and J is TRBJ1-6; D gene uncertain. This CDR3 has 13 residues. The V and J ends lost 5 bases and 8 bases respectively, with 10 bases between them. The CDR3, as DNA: TGTGCCAGCAGTCCTGCTACGGATTCACCCCTCCACTTT. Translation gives CASSPATDSPLHF.

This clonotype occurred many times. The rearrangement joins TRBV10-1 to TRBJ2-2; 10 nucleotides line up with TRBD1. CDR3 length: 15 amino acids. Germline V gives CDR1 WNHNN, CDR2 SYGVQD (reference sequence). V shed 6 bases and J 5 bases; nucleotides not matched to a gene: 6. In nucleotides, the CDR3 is TGCGCCAGCAGCGATGTGGGACAGGGGACCGGGGAGCTGTTTTTT. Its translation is CASSDVGQGTGELFF.

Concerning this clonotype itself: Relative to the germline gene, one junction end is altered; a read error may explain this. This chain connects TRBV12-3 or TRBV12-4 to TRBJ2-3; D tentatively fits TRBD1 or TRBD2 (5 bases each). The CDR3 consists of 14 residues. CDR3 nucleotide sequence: TGTGTCAGCAGTTTAGGGACCCCTGTCGATACGCAGTATTTT. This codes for CVSSLGTPVDTQYF.

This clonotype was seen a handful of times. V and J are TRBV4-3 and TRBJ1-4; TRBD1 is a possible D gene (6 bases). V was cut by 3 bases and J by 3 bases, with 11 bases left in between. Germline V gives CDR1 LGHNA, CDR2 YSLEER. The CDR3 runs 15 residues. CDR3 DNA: TGCGCCAGCAGCCACCACAGGGCGTCTAATGAAAAACTGTTTTTT. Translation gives CASSHHRASNEKLFF.

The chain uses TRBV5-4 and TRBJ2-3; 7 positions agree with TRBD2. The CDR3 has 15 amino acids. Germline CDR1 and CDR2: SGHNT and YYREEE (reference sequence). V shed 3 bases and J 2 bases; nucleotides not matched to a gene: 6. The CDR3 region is CASSSAGTLTDTQYF. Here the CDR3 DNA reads TGTGCCAGCAGCTCAGCGGGGACCCTCACAGATACGCAGTATTTT. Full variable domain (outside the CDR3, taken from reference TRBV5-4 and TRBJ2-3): ETGVTQSPTHLIKTRGQQVTLRCSSQSGHNTVSWYQQALGQGPQFIFQYYREEENGRGNFPPRFSGLQFPNYSSELNVNALELDDSALYLCASSSAGTLTDTQYFGPGTRLTVL.

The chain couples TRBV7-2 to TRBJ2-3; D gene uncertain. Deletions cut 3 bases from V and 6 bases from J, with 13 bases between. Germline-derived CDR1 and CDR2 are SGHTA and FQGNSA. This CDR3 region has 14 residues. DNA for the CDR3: TGTGCCAGCAGCTTTGTAAGCAACGCGGATACGCAGTATTTT. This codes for CASSFVSNADTQYF. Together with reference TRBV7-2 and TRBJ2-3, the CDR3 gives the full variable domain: GAGVSQSPSNKVTEKGKDVELRCDPISGHTALYWYRQSLGQGLEFLIYFQGNSAPDKSGLPSDRFSAERTGGSVSTLTIQRTQQEDSAVYLCASSFVSNADTQYFGPGTRLTVL.